Following are 32 T cell receptor beta chains from one sample sequenced in a study of blood T cell repertoires in COVID-19. TCRdb's table, derived via immunoSEQ multiplex PCR, lists solely in-frame clones and lacks some. Here the sample spans approximately 35,000 clones, approximately 90% being singletons. Sequencing was carried out using peripheral blood. These receptors originate from a human donor in a cohort sampled during active COVID-19.

This chain links TRBV6-2 or TRBV6-3 with TRBJ2-3; 15 nucleotides line up with TRBD2. V was clipped by 2 bases and J by 7 bases; unmatched bases: 10. Per the germline V gene, CDR1 is MNHEY and CDR2 is SVGEGT. The CDR3 contains 18 residues. The CDR3 nucleotides are TGTGCCAGCAGTTACGACGGACTAGCGGGAGGGCCGAAAAATACGCAGTATTTT. Encoded protein: CASSYDGLAGGPKNTQYF.

The chain recombines TRBV28 with TRBJ1-1; D unclear. Trimming left V 6 bases short and J 5 bases short, with 19 bases between. The CDR3 covers 15 residues. From germline, CDR1 is MDHEN and CDR2 SYDVKM. The CDR3 DNA follows: TGTGCCAGCAGCCCCCCCGGGGAGGGTCGGACTGAAGCTTTCTTT. Its translation is CASSPPGEGRTEAFF. Full variable domain (rest looked up from reference TRBV28 and TRBJ1-1): DVKVTQSSRYLVKRTGEKVFLECVQDMDHENMFWYRQDPGLGLRLIYFSYDVKMKEKGDIPEGYSVSREKKERFSLILESASTNQTSMYLCASSPPGEGRTEAFFGQGTRLTVV.

V usage is TRBV4-2 and J usage is TRBJ2-3; D is ambiguous. The CDR3 extends over 14 amino acids. The V gene lost 4 bases and the J gene lost 2 bases, with 10 bases spanning the gap. Germline loops: CDR1 LGHNA, CDR2 YNFKEQ. This CDR3 is CASSPLLSTDTQYF. In DNA form, the CDR3 reads TGTGCCAGCAGCCCACTACTATCCACAGATACGCAGTATTTT.

The chain joins TRBV19 to TRBJ2-2; TRBD2 is a possible D gene (6 bases). This CDR3 region has 16 residues. Germline-derived CDR1 and CDR2 are LNHDA and SQIVND (reference sequence). The V and J ends lost 5 bases and 6 bases respectively, with 19 bases between them. CDR3 loop: CASSAGRGSVAGELFF. The DNA of the CDR3 is TGTGCCAGTAGTGCGGGGCGGGGATCGGTTGCCGGGGAGCTGTTTTTT.

The rearrangement uses TRBV27 and TRBJ1-3; 7 bases line up with TRBD1. With 4 bases clipped from V and 1 base from J, the junction kept 1 base outside the gene matches. CDR3 length equals 14 residues. Germline loops: CDR1 MNHEY, CDR2 SMNVEV (reference sequence). CDR3 in DNA: TGTGCCAGCAGTTCACAGGGGTCTGGAAACACCATATATTTT. Its protein is CASSSQGSGNTIYF.

The genes are TRBV5-8 and TRBJ2-2; D is perhaps TRBD1 (6 bases). V was trimmed by 4 bases and J by 5 bases, leaving 15 bases between them. The CDR3 totals 15 residues. Germline V gene sequence: CDR1 SGHTS, CDR2 YDEGEE. CDR3 sequence: CASSKGQMSTGELFF. DNA for the CDR3: TGTGCCAGCAGCAAAGGACAGATGAGTACCGGGGAGCTGTTTTTT.

This chain connects TRBV15 to TRBJ2-7; the match to TRBD2 covers 10 bases. The CDR3 is 16 amino acids. Germline trimming cut 9 bases from V and 5 bases from J; bases unmatched to any gene: 16. Germline CDR1 is LNHNV and CDR2 is YYDKDF (reference sequence). The CDR3 spells CATRGRKAGGRDEQYF. For the CDR3, the DNA is TGTGCCACAAGAGGGAGAAAAGCGGGAGGGAGAGACGAGCAGTACTTC.

With respect to this clone: Compared with germline, one end of the junction differs, possibly owing to a read error. The chain is built from TRBV7-9 and TRBJ2-5, with 7 positions matching TRBD2. Germline V gives CDR1 SEHNR, CDR2 FQNEAQ (reference sequence). This CDR3 region has 12 residues. In DNA form, the CDR3 reads TGTGCCAGCAGCTCGGGAGGTTGGACCCGGTACTTC. Translating gives CASSSGGWTRYF.

DNA of the CDR3: TGCGCCAGCAGCCAAGATTTTATATCGGAGCGGGAGCAGTTCTTC. Residues: CASSQDFISEREQFF. The rearrangement links TRBV4-1 to TRBJ2-1, with D possibly TRBD2 on 5 matching bases. The CDR3 has 15 amino acids. Trimming shortened V by 0 bases and J by 10 bases, and 16 bases separated the two germline ends. Germline V CDR1 and CDR2: MGHRA, YSYEKL.

A single count supports this clone. CDR3 coding DNA: TGTGCCTCCAACGGGGGGCGAGCTTTCTTT. Its translation: CASNGGRAFF. The rearrangement links TRBV30 to TRBJ1-1; possibly TRBD1 for D (6 bases). The germline V gene encodes CDR1 GTSNPN and CDR2 SVGIG (reference sequence). The CDR3 sequence is 10 residues long. Between the trimmed V and J ends, which lost 7 bases and 10 bases, there was a span of 13 bases.

The chain carries TRBV19 and TRBJ2-1; unclear D gene. V dropped 2 bases and J dropped 0 bases, with 11 bases sitting between them. Germline V gene lookup returns CDR1 LNHDA and CDR2 SQIVND (reference sequence). This CDR3 has 16 residues. The DNA of the CDR3 is TGTGCCAGTAGTATACAAGCGTTGAGCTCCTACAATGAGCAGTTCTTC. Translation gives CASSIQALSSYNEQFF.

This clone was counted a few times. This chain joins TRBV24-1 and TRBJ2-6; D is undetermined. In germline, CDR1 is KGHDR, CDR2 SFDVKD. Trimming left V 3 bases short and J 0 bases short, with 14 bases between. The CDR3 spans 18 residues. The CDR3 here is CATSDPLAGDSGANVLTF. Here the CDR3 DNA reads TGTGCCACCAGTGATCCACTTGCAGGTGACTCTGGGGCCAACGTCCTGACTTTC.

With respect to this clone: The junction and the germline gene differ at one end; a read error may be behind it. The chain carries TRBV29-1 and TRBJ2-7, with 9 nucleotides matching TRBD2. The germline gives CDR1 SQVTM, CDR2 ANQGSEA. The CDR3 loop spans 13 amino acids. The CDR3, as DNA: TGCAGCGGGGCTAGCGGGATCTCCCACGAGCAGTACTTC. This translates into CSGASGISHEQYF.

V gene TRBV10-1 combines with J gene TRBJ2-3; TRBD1 is a possible D gene (5 bases). Looked up from germline, CDR1 is WNHNN and CDR2 is SYGVQD (reference sequence). V was clipped by 3 bases and J by 1 base, with 8 bases between them. This CDR3 region has 14 residues. The CDR3 DNA follows: TGCGCCAGCAGTGATCGCAGGGGCACAGATACGCAGTATTTT. Translating it yields CASSDRRGTDTQYF.

The chain has TRBV6-5 and TRBJ1-2; 9 nucleotides line up with TRBD1. Germline values: CDR1 MNHEY, CDR2 SVGAGI. There are 15 residues in the CDR3. With 3 bases clipped from V and 6 bases from J, the junction kept 8 bases outside the gene matches. CDR3 region: CASSYSDRGTDGYTF. The CDR3 DNA follows: TGTGCCAGCAGTTATTCCGACAGGGGGACAGATGGCTACACCTTC.

The chain recombines TRBV19 with TRBJ2-1; 8 nucleotides agree with TRBD2. The V gene's germline CDR1 is LNHDA and CDR2 SQIVND (reference sequence). The CDR3 sequence is 13 residues long. V shed 8 bases, J shed 4 bases, and the junction held 4 bases outside the gene matches. The CDR3 spells CASAGTSYNEQFF. In DNA, the CDR3 is TGTGCCAGTGCCGGGACTAGTTACAATGAGCAGTTCTTC.

The chain carries TRBV2 and TRBJ1-2, with 10 bases identical to TRBD1. Losses at the gene ends were 3 bases for V and 5 bases for J; bases not matched to a gene: 0. From germline, CDR1 is SNHLY and CDR2 FYNNEI. The CDR3 runs 13 residues. CDR3 protein: CASSEGQGYGYTF. The DNA for the CDR3 is TGTGCCAGCAGTGAGGGACAGGGGTATGGCTACACCTTC.

The rearrangement joins TRBV15 to TRBJ1-1; TRBD1 might be the D (5 bases). In germline, CDR1 is LNHNV, CDR2 YYDKDF (reference sequence). The CDR3 has 15 amino acids. The ends were cut back, 0 bases at V and 2 bases at J, with 10 bases in the middle. CDR3 protein: CATSRDTGRNTEAFF. The CDR3 DNA follows: TGTGCCACCAGCAGAGATACAGGCCGAAACACTGAAGCTTTCTTT. The full variable domain, with the rest looked up from reference TRBV15 and TRBJ1-1, is DAMVIQNPRYQVTQFGKPVTLSCSQTLNHNVMYWYQQKSSQAPKLLFHYYDKDFNNEADTPDNFQSRRPNTSFCFLDIRSPGLGDTAMYLCATSRDTGRNTEAFFGQGTRLTVV.

The J gene is TRBJ2-7, the V gene TRBV27; D might be TRBD2 (6 bases). The CDR3 length is 14 residues. Trimming left V 11 bases short and J 5 bases short, with 22 bases between. Germline V gene data show CDR1 as MNHEY and CDR2 as SMNVEV (reference sequence). CDR3 in DNA: TGTGCCGGCACCCTTGGAGGGAGGTCGGACGAGCAGTACTTC. It translates to CAGTLGGRSDEQYF.

The chain couples TRBV11-3 to TRBJ2-5, with unresolved D. The CDR3 consists of 13 residues. Germline V gene sequence: CDR1 SGHNT, CDR2 YENEEA. Trimming left V 1 base short and J 2 bases short, with 5 bases between. CDR3 amino acids: CASSLGRQETQYF. For the CDR3, the DNA is TGTGCCAGCAGCTTAGGGCGGCAAGAGACCCAGTACTTC.

The J gene is TRBJ2-5, the V gene TRBV2; D is perhaps TRBD2 (6 bases). CDR1 SNHLY and CDR2 FYNNEI come from the germline V gene. This CDR3 spans 13 amino acids. V lost 11 bases, J lost 0 bases, and 13 bases lay in between. The CDR3 loop reads CAGRDSNQETQYF. CDR3 nucleotides: TGTGCCGGCCGGGACTCCAACCAAGAGACCCAGTACTTC.

The chain couples TRBV6-5 to TRBJ2-1, with 7 bases aligning to TRBD2. Losses at the gene ends were 0 bases for V and 6 bases for J; bases not matched to a gene: 8. Germline assignment: CDR1 MNHEY and CDR2 SVGAGI. This CDR3 has 16 amino acids. As DNA, the CDR3 is TGTGCCAGCAGTTACTCACAAGCGACTAGCATCAATGAGCAGTTCTTC. Encoded protein: CASSYSQATSINEQFF.

This rearrangement joins TRBV19 to TRBJ2-3, with TRBD1 matching over 8 bases. Germline-derived CDR1 and CDR2 are LNHDA and SQIVND (reference sequence). The CDR3 has 14 amino acids. With V trimmed by 1 base and J by 7 bases, 4 bases remained unmatched. In DNA form, the CDR3 reads TGTGCCAGTAGTATAGGGACAGGGATGAATACGCAGTATTTT. Amino acids: CASSIGTGMNTQYF.

The chain couples TRBV5-1 to TRBJ1-1; D unclear. This CDR3 is built from 14 residues. Looked up from germline, CDR1 is SGHRS and CDR2 is YFSETQ. The V end lost 0 bases, the J end lost 6 bases, and 12 bases lay between the germline ends. For the CDR3, the DNA is TGCGCCAGCAGCTTGGGCTTAGAAGAGCCTGAAGCTTTCTTT. This sequence encodes CASSLGLEEPEAFF.

The chain combines TRBV14 with TRBJ2-3; no definite D call. V shed 2 bases and J shed 6 bases, with 6 bases lying between them. CDR3 length equals 12 residues. Germline values: CDR1 SGHDN, CDR2 FVKESK. The CDR3 loop reads CASSQMRDTQYF. The CDR3 nucleotides read TGTGCCAGCAGCCAAATGAGGGATACGCAGTATTTT.

This chain links TRBV6-2 or TRBV6-3 with TRBJ2-1, with 16 positions matching TRBD2. Germline CDR1 reads MNHEY; CDR2 reads SVGEGT. The CDR3 totals 19 residues. The V and J ends lost 4 bases and 4 bases, in that order; junction bases with no gene match: 10. CDR3: CASSFDGGLAGGPYNEQFF. CDR3 DNA sequence: TGTGCCAGCAGTTTCGACGGGGGACTAGCGGGAGGGCCGTACAATGAGCAGTTCTTC.

CDR3 residues: CASSQGAGKKQETQYF. The CDR3 region has the DNA TGTGCCAGCAGCCAAGGAGCGGGAAAAAAGCAAGAGACCCAGTACTTC. The chain recombines TRBV3-1 (or the pseudogene TRBV3-2) with TRBJ2-5; 7 bases are a match to TRBD2. V shed 1 base and J 2 bases; nucleotides not matched to a gene: 7. The CDR3 has 16 residues. Germline loops: CDR1 LGHDT, CDR2 YNNKEL (reference sequence).

CDR3 in DNA: TGCAGTGCTAGTGAGGCGGGAGTCGGGTACAATGAGCAGTTCTTC. This sequence encodes CSASEAGVGYNEQFF. This chain links TRBV20-1 with TRBJ2-1; 7 bases align to TRBD2. The CDR3 is 15 amino acids. In germline, CDR1 is DFQATT, CDR2 SNEGSKA (reference sequence). J was trimmed by 4 bases and V by 3 bases; bases with no gene match: 9.

The J gene is TRBJ2-7, the V gene TRBV29-1; tentatively, D is TRBD2 (5 bases). The CDR3 runs 13 residues. The germline gives CDR1 SQVTM, CDR2 ANQGSEA. The germline V and J ends were trimmed by 5 bases and 0 bases, with 11 bases remaining between them. This chain's CDR3 is CSVRLPLSYEQYF. CDR3 in DNA: TGCAGCGTTAGACTACCACTCTCCTACGAGCAGTACTTC.

This chain connects TRBV27 to TRBJ2-7; D is ambiguous. The V gene's germline CDR1 is MNHEY and CDR2 SMNVEV (reference sequence). This CDR3 has 13 amino acids. V was cut by 6 bases and J by 0 bases, with 9 bases left in between. CDR3 coding DNA: TGTGCCAGCAGGGAGCTAAGCTCCTACGAGCAGTACTTC. Its translation: CASRELSSYEQYF.

This clone was observed once. The chain joins TRBV4-3 to TRBJ2-2; a possible D gene is TRBD1 (6 bases). Germline V CDR1 and CDR2: LGHNA, YSLEER. Trimming pared 6 bases from V and 1 base from J, leaving 12 bases between. The CDR3 loop spans 15 amino acids. The CDR3 reads CASRPQGKNTGELFF. The CDR3 DNA sequence: TGCGCCAGCAGGCCTCAGGGGAAGAACACCGGGGAGCTGTTTTTT.

This chain uses TRBV7-9 with TRBJ1-3; D possibly corresponds to TRBD1 (5 bases). This CDR3 contains 14 residues. Germline V gives CDR1 SEHNR, CDR2 FQNEAQ (reference sequence). Trimming took off 3 bases at V and 3 bases at J, with 9 bases between the two ends. The CDR3, as DNA: TGTGCCAGCAGCTTTGGGGGGGGTGGAAACACCATATATTTT. The encoded protein is CASSFGGGGNTIYF.